This section outlines one TCR beta chain sequence together with its context. Trimming removed 4 bases from V and 9 bases from J; junction bases left unmatched: 3. The CDR3 spans 14 residues. Per germline, CDR1 MNHNS and CDR2 SASEGT. This sample was included in a study of cytomegalovirus exposure and HLA in healthy donors. Sequencing was performed with immunoSEQ multiplex PCR; in TCRdb, only in-frame clones are kept and a portion is missing. The sample lists about 160,000 clones; about nine tenths were seen once. The chain couples TRBV6-1 to TRBJ2-1; 13 bases are a match to TRBD2. The origin of this receptor is a man aged 18 to 35 in good health and CMV-seropositive. The material sequenced was PBMCs. This CDR3 reads CASSVTSGRGEQFF. As DNA, the CDR3 is TGTGCCAGCAGTGTTACTAGCGGGAGGGGTGAGCAGTTCTTC.